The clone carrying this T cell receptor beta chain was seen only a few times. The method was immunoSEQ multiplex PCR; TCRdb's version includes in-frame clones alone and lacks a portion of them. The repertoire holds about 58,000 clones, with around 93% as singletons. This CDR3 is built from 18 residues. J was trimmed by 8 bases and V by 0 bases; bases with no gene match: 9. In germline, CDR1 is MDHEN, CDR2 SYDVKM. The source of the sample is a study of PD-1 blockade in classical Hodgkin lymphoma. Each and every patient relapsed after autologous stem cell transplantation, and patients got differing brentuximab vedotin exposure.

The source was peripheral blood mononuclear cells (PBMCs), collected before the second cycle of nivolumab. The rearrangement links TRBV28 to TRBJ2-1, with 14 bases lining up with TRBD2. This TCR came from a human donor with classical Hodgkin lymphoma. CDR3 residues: CASSLWTSGRAGSDEQFF. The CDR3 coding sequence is TGTGCCAGCAGTTTATGGACTAGCGGGAGGGCCGGGTCGGATGAGCAGTTCTTC.